The entry below gives a single T cell receptor (beta chain) sequence along with its context. What it binds is not known. A much larger clone differs by one base, so this may be a read error. The CDR3 loop spans 14 amino acids. Germline CDR1 is SQVTM and CDR2 is ANQGSEA. These data are taken from a study of blood T cells in healthy people across ages. A J-beta primer mix and a sample-barcoded 5' primer were used in a second PCR of about 7 to 11 cycles. MiXCR was run by TCRdb on the 5' RACE reads, yielding one entry per CDR3 protein. The sample records around 650,000 distinct CDR3 sequences, less than 45% being singletons. Findings of the study overall: Older age coincided with a roughly linear decline in TCR beta diversity per million T cells.

The V gene is TRBV29-1, the J gene TRBJ2-1; D ambiguous. The J call may be mistaken, given a closer DNA end match to TRBJ2-7. Specimen: blood. This TCR derives from an elderly man in good health. Written as DNA, the CDR3 is TGCAGCGTTGGCGTCGATGACTCCTACAATGAGCAGTACTTC. Protein: CSVGVDDSYNEQYF.